A selection of T cell receptor beta chains follows, all from one sample in a study of blood T cell repertoires in COVID-19. TCRdb's copy holds only in-frame clones and misses some; the assay was immunoSEQ multiplex PCR. The sample has hundreds of thousands of clones; about four fifths are singletons. Input material: peripheral blood. The receptors originated from an elderly man with acute or convalescent COVID-19. Each CDR3 is given with its conserved first and last residue. A D gene is named only where the DNA matches it firmly. Expanded clones get a size class; other rows say once, few or many, or leave the size out.

j_call	v_call	clone_size	d_call	cdr3_nt	cdr3_aa
TRBJ1-4	TRBV11-2	once	.	TGTGCCAGCAGCTTAGGACAGGCAGGGAATGAAAAACTGTTTTTT	CASSLGQAGNEKLFF
TRBJ2-7	TRBV13	.	TRBD2	TGTGCCAGCACCGAAGAAGGGACTAGCGGCTACGAGCAGTACTTC	CASTEEGTSGYEQYF
TRBJ2-2	TRBV9	.	TRBD1	TGTGCCAGCAGCAGTAGAAACAGGGGAAACACCGGGGAGCTGTTTTTT	CASSSRNRGNTGELFF
TRBJ1-5	TRBV7-8	few	TRBD1	TGTGCCAGCATCAAAGACAGGGTCGGACAGCCCCAGCATTTT	CASIKDRVGQPQHF
TRBJ2-1	TRBV3-1/TRBV3-2	.	TRBD2	TGTGCCAGCAGCCCTAAGCGGGAGGGGCCTGAGCAGTTCTTC	CASSPKREGPEQFF
TRBJ1-6	TRBV5-1	few	.	TGCGCCAGCAGCTTGGCGGTAGGGGCCCTTCTCGGAAATAATTCACCCCTCCACTTT	CASSLAVGALLGNNSPLHF
TRBJ2-5	TRBV5-1	once	.	TGCGCCAGCAGCGACGGGACACGCTACGAAGAGACCCAGTACTTC	CASSDGTRYEETQYF
TRBJ2-7	TRBV6-5	.	TRBD1	TGTGCCAGCAGTCCACAGGGGTACGAGCAGTACTTC	CASSPQGYEQYF
TRBJ2-1	TRBV11-2	.	.	TGTGCCAGCAGCATCCAACAGGGTCTGGGGCAGTTCTTC	CASSIQQGLGQFF
TRBJ1-5	TRBV19	.	.	TGTGCCAGTAGTGTGACTAAGCGGGGACATAGCAATCAGCCCCAGCATTTT	CASSVTKRGHSNQPQHF
TRBJ1-2	TRBV11-2	.	.	TGTGCCAGCAGCTTAGAATCTGGGGGAGGCCACACCTTC	CASSLESGGGHTF
TRBJ1-5	TRBV6-1	.	.	TGTGCCAGCAGTGAAGCCGTTGACAGGAAATTT	CASSEAVDRKF
TRBJ2-7	TRBV19	.	.	TGTGCCAGTAGTGCGTCTAGCTCTGTCTACGAGCAGTACTTC	CASSASSSVYEQYF
TRBJ2-5	TRBV7-7	.	.	TGTGCCAGCAGCTTCGGAGGGGGCGAAAGAGAGACCCAGTACTTC	CASSFGGGERETQYF
TRBJ2-7	TRBV2	.	.	TGTGCCAGTCGACAGGATTCCTACGAGCAGTACTTC	CASRQDSYEQYF